The 32 T cell receptor beta chains below all came from one sample that was sequenced in a study of blood T cell repertoires in COVID-19. Produced via immunoSEQ multiplex PCR; TCRdb's table is partial and in-frame only. The data contain roughly 110,000 clones, roughly four fifths of them singletons. Input material: peripheral blood. These receptor sequences come from a woman aged 60 to 75 with acute or convalescent COVID-19.

J is TRBJ2-5 and V is TRBV19; no clear D. This CDR3 spans 14 amino acids. Between the trimmed V and J ends, which lost 3 bases and 0 bases, there was a span of 8 bases. Germline V lookup: CDR1 LNHDA, CDR2 SQIVND (reference sequence). CDR3 bases: TGTGCCAGTAGTATTGGCAGGCACCAAGAGACCCAGTACTTC. It encodes CASSIGRHQETQYF.

The gene calls are TRBV19 and TRBJ1-2, with 7 bases identical to TRBD1. The CDR3 runs to 14 residues. Germline V lookup: CDR1 LNHDA, CDR2 SQIVND (reference sequence). The V and J ends lost 1 base and 4 bases, in that order; junction bases with no gene match: 3. In nucleotides, the CDR3 is TGTGCCAGTAGTATAGCGGCAGGGGGCTATGGCTACACCTTC. Its translation: CASSIAAGGYGYTF.

This clone was picked up one time. This chain uses TRBV2 with TRBJ2-7; 8 bases are shared with TRBD2. The CDR3 spans 17 residues. The germline V gene encodes CDR1 SNHLY and CDR2 FYNNEI. V lost 0 bases, J lost 2 bases, and 9 bases stayed unmatched. CDR3 DNA: TGTGCCAGCAGTGAAGCGCTTCGAGCGGGGGAGACCTACGAGCAGTACTTC. Translating gives CASSEALRAGETYEQYF.

The chain uses TRBV7-2 and TRBJ2-1; 8 bases line up with TRBD1. CDR3 length: 14 amino acids. Unmatched junction bases numbered 5, after V lost 6 bases and J lost 4 bases. Germline V CDR1 and CDR2: SGHTA, FQGNSA. This CDR3 is CASRLTGEYNEQFF. CDR3 nucleotide sequence: TGTGCCAGCAGACTGACAGGGGAGTACAATGAGCAGTTCTTC. The full variable domain, with the rest looked up from reference TRBV7-2 and TRBJ2-1, is GAGVSQSPSNKVTEKGKDVELRCDPISGHTALYWYRQSLGQGLEFLIYFQGNSAPDKSGLPSDRFSAERTGGSVSTLTIQRTQQEDSAVYLCASRLTGEYNEQFFGPGTRLTVL.

This chain links TRBV18 with TRBJ1-4, with 9 bases identical to TRBD1. V trimming: 6 bases; J trimming: 8 bases; junction bases outside the gene matches: 7. Per germline, CDR1 KGHSH and CDR2 LQKENI. This CDR3 comprises 14 residues. The CDR3 protein is CASSLTGGSEKLFF. The CDR3 DNA is TGTGCCAGCTCCCTAACAGGGGGCAGCGAAAAACTGTTTTTT.

The V gene is TRBV7-9, the J gene TRBJ1-1, with D tentatively TRBD1 (5 bases). V was clipped by 1 base and J by 1 base, with 13 bases between them. Germline CDR1 reads SEHNR; CDR2 reads FQNEAQ (reference sequence). The CDR3 length is 16 residues. The CDR3 nucleotides read TGTGCCAGCAGCTTAGGTCCCGGAGGGGCGAACACTGAAGCTTTCTTT. It codes for CASSLGPGGANTEAFF. The full variable domain, completed using reference TRBV7-9 and TRBJ1-1, is DTGVSQNPRHKITKRGQNVTFRCDPISEHNRLYWYRQTLGQGPEFLTYFQNEAQLEKSRLLSDRFSAERPKGSFSTLEIQRTEQGDSAMYLCASSLGPGGANTEAFFGQGTRLTVV.

This clone was seen a handful of times. The V call is TRBV5-1, the J call TRBJ2-3, with D hard to call. Between the trimmed V and J ends, which lost 0 bases and 0 bases, there was a span of 11 bases. Germline V gene lookup returns CDR1 SGHRS and CDR2 YFSETQ. The CDR3 runs to 16 residues. CDR3 in amino acids: CASSLDSFPSTDTQYF. The CDR3 DNA reads TGCGCCAGCAGCTTGGACTCTTTCCCTAGCACAGATACGCAGTATTTT.

CDR3 coding DNA: TGTGCCAGCTCACGGGGCCTTCCCGGGAACACTGAAGCTTTCTTT. It codes for CASSRGLPGNTEAFF. The V and J genes are TRBV18 and TRBJ1-1; possible D gene TRBD1, 5 bases. Per the germline V gene, CDR1 is KGHSH and CDR2 is LQKENI. The V gene lost 4 bases and the J gene lost 1 base, with 13 bases spanning the gap. The CDR3 contains 15 residues.

The J gene is TRBJ1-2, the V gene TRBV30; D is possibly TRBD1 (5 bases). The CDR3 is 12 amino acids. CDR1 and CDR2 from the germline V gene are GTSNPN and SVGIG (reference sequence). V gave up 1 base and J gave up 8 bases, with 11 bases separating them. CDR3: CAWSAYQGGYTF. For the CDR3, the DNA is TGTGCCTGGAGTGCCTACCAGGGAGGCTACACCTTC.

This clone turned up a few times. V gene TRBV5-1 combines with J gene TRBJ2-7, with 9 bases matching TRBD1. The CDR3 is made up of 14 amino acids. V shed 4 bases, J shed 2 bases, and the junction held 4 bases outside the gene matches. From germline, CDR1 is SGHRS and CDR2 YFSETQ. The CDR3 reads CASSPTGGAYEQYF. DNA for the CDR3: TGCGCCAGCAGCCCGACAGGGGGGGCCTACGAGCAGTACTTC.

The chain has TRBV12-3 or TRBV12-4 and TRBJ1-1, with D unclear. The ends were cut back, 3 bases at V and 11 bases at J, with 13 bases in the middle. This CDR3 contains 12 residues. Written as DNA, the CDR3 is TGTGCCAGCAGTTTGGGTCAGACCAGGGCTTTCTTT. The encoded protein is CASSLGQTRAFF.

The CDR3 sequence is CASSFEVTTDTQYF. CDR3 DNA sequence: TGTGCCAGCAGCTTTGAGGTTACCACAGATACGCAGTATTTT. The rearrangement links TRBV5-4 to TRBJ2-3; D is uncertain. CDR1 is SGHNT and CDR2 is YYREEE in the germline V gene (reference sequence). The CDR3 extends over 14 amino acids. The V gene lost 2 bases and the J gene lost 2 bases, with 9 bases spanning the gap.

The chain uses TRBV30 and TRBJ1-2; D uncertain. The CDR3 length is 13 residues. Germline V CDR1 and CDR2: GTSNPN, SVGIG (reference sequence). Trimming left V 0 bases short and J 2 bases short, with 7 bases between. The CDR3 is CAWSVTVNYGYTF. The CDR3 DNA sequence: TGTGCCTGGAGTGTTACGGTGAACTATGGCTACACCTTC.

This sequence joins TRBV28 and TRBJ1-6; 7 bases map to TRBD1. The V segment lost 7 bases and the J segment 4 bases; nucleotides outside the gene matches: 13. Germline loops: CDR1 MDHEN, CDR2 SYDVKM. This CDR3 has 17 residues. CDR3 amino acids: CASNERQGRHYNSPLHF. CDR3 bases: TGTGCCAGCAACGAACGACAGGGACGACATTATAATTCACCCCTCCACTTT.

This clone was recorded once. V gene TRBV3-1 (or the pseudogene TRBV3-2) combines with J gene TRBJ2-5; the match to TRBD2 covers 11 bases. Germline values: CDR1 LGHDT, CDR2 YNNKEL (reference sequence). J lost 5 bases, V lost 0 bases, and 5 bases had no gene match. The CDR3 runs 16 residues. CDR3: CASSQDDSGGVETQYF. In nucleotides, the CDR3 is TGTGCCAGCAGCCAAGACGATAGCGGGGGGGTCGAGACCCAGTACTTC.

This chain connects TRBV18 to TRBJ2-1; possible D gene TRBD1, 5 bases. The germline V gene encodes CDR1 KGHSH and CDR2 LQKENI. V was trimmed by 0 bases and J by 6 bases, leaving 12 bases between them. This CDR3 region has 15 residues. CDR3 in DNA: TGTGCCAGCTCACCACCGAGGCAGGGATTCAATGAGCAGTTCTTC. Protein: CASSPPRQGFNEQFF. Full variable domain (rest looked up from reference TRBV18 and TRBJ2-1): NAGVMQNPRHLVRRRGQEARLRCSPMKGHSHVYWYRQLPEEGLKFMVYLQKENIIDESGMPKERFSAEFPKEGPSILRIQQVVRGDSAAYFCASSPPRQGFNEQFFGPGTRLTVL.

The chain links TRBV5-1 to TRBJ2-6; D is perhaps TRBD1 (5 bases). Germline loops: CDR1 SGHRS, CDR2 YFSETQ. Trimming took 1 base from V and 0 from J, leaving 14 bases between them. The CDR3 totals 18 residues. The CDR3 bases are TGCGCCAGCAGCTTGCAGGGTATCCCTAGCTCTGGGGCCAACGTCCTGACTTTC. Protein: CASSLQGIPSSGANVLTF.

This clone has only one observation. The chain is built from TRBV5-1 and TRBJ2-2; no clear D. Germline V lookup: CDR1 SGHRS, CDR2 YFSETQ. This CDR3 region has 13 residues. Trimming stripped 4 bases from V and 6 bases from J, with 10 bases between. CDR3 DNA: TGCGCCAGCAGCAAAGAACTGGCCGGGGAGCTGTTTTTT. It encodes CASSKELAGELFF.

This rearrangement joins TRBV5-5 to TRBJ2-3, with D unclear. This CDR3 comprises 12 residues. Trimming shortened V by 4 bases and J by 5 bases, and 8 bases separated the two germline ends. CDR1 and CDR2 from the germline V gene are SGHKS and YYEKEE (reference sequence). The CDR3 nucleotides are TGTGCCAGCAGCCCACGCGGAGATACGCAGTATTTT. Translating it yields CASSPRGDTQYF.

This clone came up once. The chain is built from TRBV3-1 (or the pseudogene TRBV3-2) and TRBJ1-1; possibly TRBD1 for D (5 bases). The V end was cut by 0 bases, the J end by 4 bases, with 21 bases between. CDR3 length equals 18 residues. Germline CDR1 and CDR2: LGHDT and YNNKEL (reference sequence). CDR3 loop: CASSQDAGGAGTVTEAFF. The CDR3 bases are TGTGCCAGCAGCCAAGATGCGGGGGGTGCGGGAACGGTCACTGAAGCTTTCTTT.

The gene calls are TRBV7-8 and TRBJ1-5; the D gene is possibly TRBD1 (5 bases). V was trimmed by 5 bases and J by 0 bases, leaving 14 bases between them. Germline V lookup: CDR1 SGHVS, CDR2 FQNEAQ. The CDR3 consists of 16 residues. CDR3 residues: CASSLSTGFSNQPQHF. CDR3 nucleotides: TGTGCCAGCAGCCTATCCACAGGCTTTAGCAATCAGCCCCAGCATTTT.

This chain uses TRBV5-1 with TRBJ2-5; no clear D gene. Germline V lookup: CDR1 SGHRS, CDR2 YFSETQ. The CDR3 loop spans 15 amino acids. V was shortened by 0 bases and J by 4 bases, with 13 bases between the two germline ends. CDR3 DNA: TGCGCCAGCAGCTTGGGTGGAGTGGTGATAGAGACCCAGTACTTC. Translation gives CASSLGGVVIETQYF.

This chain connects TRBV6-1 to TRBJ1-2; a possible D gene is TRBD1 (6 bases). This CDR3 is 15 amino acids long. The ends were cut back, 1 base at V and 5 bases at J, with 14 bases in the middle. CDR1 is MNHNS, CDR2 SASEGT, per germline. The chain's CDR3 is CASSEGAGALYGYTF. For the CDR3, the DNA is TGTGCCAGCAGTGAAGGGGCAGGGGCGCTTTATGGCTACACCTTC.

The chain joins TRBV5-1 to TRBJ2-7; 8 bases map to TRBD1. The CDR3 sequence is 15 residues long. Per germline, CDR1 SGHRS and CDR2 YFSETQ. The V gene end was trimmed by 7 bases and the J gene end by 5 bases; junction bases not matched to a gene: 14. This CDR3 is CASQPVYRGIHEQYF. The DNA of the CDR3 is TGCGCCAGCCAGCCGGTGTACAGGGGGATCCACGAGCAGTACTTC.

The chain combines TRBV5-1 with TRBJ2-1; D uncertain. V was shortened by 6 bases and J by 0 bases, with 10 bases between the two germline ends. The germline gives CDR1 SGHRS, CDR2 YFSETQ. CDR3 length: 14 amino acids. The chain's CDR3 is CASTPAGSYNEQFF. The CDR3 bases are TGCGCCAGCACCCCCGCCGGCTCCTACAATGAGCAGTTCTTC.

V usage is TRBV9 and J usage is TRBJ2-1, with 11 bases aligning to TRBD1. The germline V gene has CDR1 SGDLS and CDR2 YYNGEE. This CDR3 contains 15 residues. With V trimmed by 4 bases and J by 6 bases, 6 bases remained unmatched. The CDR3 loop is CASSPGQGAGNEQFF. The CDR3, as DNA: TGTGCCAGCAGCCCAGGACAGGGGGCAGGCAATGAGCAGTTCTTC.

The V gene is TRBV13, the J gene TRBJ2-6; 8 bases map to TRBD2. The germline CDR1 and CDR2 sequences are PRHDT and FYEKMQ (reference sequence). The CDR3 spans 17 residues. Unmatched junction bases numbered 3, after V lost 2 bases and J lost 0 bases. In DNA form, the CDR3 reads TGTGCCAGCAGCTTAAGCGGGAGTTACTCTGGGGCCAACGTCCTGACTTTC. This translates into CASSLSGSYSGANVLTF.

V and J are TRBV6-1 and TRBJ1-2; TRBD1 matches at 9 bases. After removal of 0 bases from V and 8 bases from J, the junction contained 7 bases not matched to a gene. Per the germline V gene, CDR1 is MNHNS and CDR2 is SASEGT. CDR3 length: 15 amino acids. The CDR3 DNA reads TGTGCCAGCAGTGAAGCGGTTGGGACAGGGCGAGGCTACACCTTC. Its protein product is CASSEAVGTGRGYTF.

This chain links TRBV11-2 with TRBJ1-2; 10 bases are shared with TRBD1. V trimming: 4 bases; J trimming: 6 bases; junction bases outside the gene matches: 11. The CDR3 consists of 16 residues. Looked up from germline, CDR1 is SGHAT and CDR2 is FQNNGV. The CDR3 coding sequence is TGTGCCAGCAGCTCCCTCTTCAAGGGACAGGGGAATGGCTACACCTTC. Its protein is CASSSLFKGQGNGYTF.

The chain combines TRBV5-1 with TRBJ2-3, with D hard to call. In germline, CDR1 is SGHRS, CDR2 YFSETQ. V lost 5 bases and J lost 2, with 12 bases in between. This CDR3 is 14 amino acids long. CDR3 amino acids: CASRFRADTDTQYF. The CDR3 bases are TGCGCCAGCAGGTTCCGAGCCGACACAGATACGCAGTATTTT.

This chain joins TRBV3-1 (or the pseudogene TRBV3-2) and TRBJ2-2; D not certain. The CDR3 extends over 14 amino acids. The germline gives CDR1 LGHDT, CDR2 YNNKEL (reference sequence). Deletions cut 1 base from V and 4 bases from J, with 7 bases between. The CDR3 DNA sequence: TGTGCCAGCAGCCAAGGTCTAGGCACCGGGGAGCTGTTTTTT. Protein sequence: CASSQGLGTGELFF.

This clone came up once. CDR3 loop: CASSQEPQGHRYEQYF. Here the CDR3 DNA reads TGCGCCAGCAGCCAAGAACCTCAGGGACATCGCTACGAGCAGTACTTC. The chain uses TRBV4-1 and TRBJ2-7; D may be TRBD1 (6 bases). The CDR3 totals 16 residues. Between the trimmed V and J ends, which lost 0 bases and 3 bases, there was a span of 15 bases. The germline CDR1 and CDR2 sequences are MGHRA and YSYEKL.